These 15 T cell receptor beta chains were sequenced from one sample in a study of blood T cells in healthy people across ages. With a J-beta primer mix and a sample-barcoded 5' primer, a second PCR ran about 7 to 12 cycles. In TCRdb, the 5' RACE reads were re-called with MiXCR into one record per CDR3 protein. The sample gives 750,000 to 1,000,000 distinct CDR3 sequences, around 29% of which show up once; about 9.4% is in the top ten. These records were also assigned to another study, of T cells of mothers and their children.

The sample was blood. These receptor sequences come from a woman in her thirties or forties in good health.

J is TRBJ2-5 and V is TRBV7-3; no reliable D call. The J call may be faulty, since TRBJ2-1 better matches the DNA end. This CDR3 contains 13 residues. Germline V gene sequence: CDR1 SGHTA, CDR2 FQGTGA. The CDR3 sequence is CASSLGYQETQFF. The CDR3 DNA reads as TGTGCCAGCAGCCTTGGGTATCAAGAGACCCAGTTCTTC.

This clonotype was seen only a few times. The chain uses TRBV6-6 and TRBJ1-1, with D hard to call. CDR1 is MNHNY and CDR2 is SVGAGI in the germline V gene (reference sequence). The CDR3 consists of 14 residues. Trimming stripped 9 bases from V and 1 base from J, with 15 bases between. This chain's CDR3 is CASISGSGNTEAFF. The CDR3 coding sequence is TGTGCCAGTATTAGTGGGTCCGGGAACACTGAAGCTTTCTTT.

The V and J genes are TRBV6-1 and TRBJ1-2, with TRBD1 matching over 12 bases. Germline V gene sequence: CDR1 MNHNS, CDR2 SASEGT. V shed 6 bases, J shed 5 bases, and the junction held 4 bases outside the gene matches. CDR3 length: 14 residues. CDR3 nucleotides: TGTGCCAGCAGGGGGACAGGGGGCCTTTATGGCTACACCTTC. Amino acid sequence: CASRGTGGLYGYTF.

V gene TRBV11-1 combines with J gene TRBJ2-3; D ambiguous. Germline V CDR1 and CDR2: SGHAT, FQDESV (reference sequence). The V end was cut by 0 bases, the J end by 6 bases, with 16 bases between. The CDR3 runs to 16 residues. CDR3: CASSLAQPKIGDTQYF. CDR3 bases: TGTGCCAGCAGCTTAGCGCAGCCCAAGATCGGGGATACGCAGTATTTT.

This clonotype was detected once. The V call is TRBV15, the J call TRBJ2-7; possible D gene TRBD1, 5 bases. Trimming took 4 bases from V and 3 from J, leaving 13 bases between them. CDR3 length: 14 residues. Germline V lookup: CDR1 LNHNV, CDR2 YYDKDF (reference sequence). CDR3 residues: CATSTVDQGYEQYF. The CDR3 nucleotides are TGTGCCACCAGCACAGTTGATCAGGGCTACGAGCAGTACTTC.

This chain uses TRBV12-3 or TRBV12-4 with TRBJ2-2; TRBD1 is a possible D gene (6 bases). Trimming pared 6 bases from V and 2 bases from J, leaving 13 bases between. The CDR3 loop spans 15 amino acids. The CDR3 DNA is TGTGCCAGCAGGGGGAACAGGGCAAACACCGGGGAGCTGTTTTTT. Amino acid sequence: CASRGNRANTGELFF.

This clonotype was picked up a small number of times. The chain has TRBV7-2 and TRBJ1-2, with D perhaps TRBD1 (5 bases). Trimming took off 3 bases at V and 1 base at J, with 9 bases between the two ends. The CDR3 covers 14 residues. The germline V gene encodes CDR1 SGHTA and CDR2 FQGNSA. CDR3 region: CASSLGPYNYGYTF. CDR3 coding DNA: TGTGCCAGCAGCTTGGGACCCTATAACTATGGCTACACCTTC.

The genes are TRBV28 and TRBJ2-1, with D unclear. Germline V gene lookup returns CDR1 MDHEN and CDR2 SYDVKM. Trimming shortened V by 4 bases and J by 8 bases, and 15 bases separated the two germline ends. The CDR3 totals 14 residues. The CDR3, as DNA: TGTGCCAGCAGTTGTAAGCCTCGGGTAGATGAGCAGTTCTTC. This codes for CASSCKPRVDEQFF.

This clonotype came up a few times. The chain joins TRBV24-1 to TRBJ2-1; no clear D. This CDR3 has 13 amino acids. The V end was cut by 3 bases, the J end by 10 bases, with 12 bases between. Germline values: CDR1 KGHDR, CDR2 SFDVKD. CDR3 coding DNA: TGTGCCACCAGTGATGTGAGGAGTGGGGAGCAGTTCTTC. Translating it yields CATSDVRSGEQFF.

This clonotype has ten or more counts. The J gene is TRBJ2-7, the V gene TRBV3-1; D remains ambiguous. The CDR3 extends over 13 amino acids. V lost 4 bases and J lost 3, with 10 bases in between. Per the germline V gene, CDR1 is LGHDT and CDR2 is YNNKEL (reference sequence). The CDR3 region has the DNA TGTGCCAGCAGCCCCTGGGGTAGCTACGAGCAGTACTTC. Amino acid sequence: CASSPWGSYEQYF.

The V and J genes are TRBV7-3 and TRBJ2-5; a possible D gene is TRBD2 (6 bases). V was shortened by 5 bases and J by 4 bases, with 20 bases between the two germline ends. Germline V gene sequence: CDR1 SGHTA, CDR2 FQGTGA. The CDR3 is made up of 16 amino acids. CDR3 in amino acids: CASSLSPGLGGETQYF. The CDR3, as DNA: TGTGCCAGCAGCCTCTCTCCGGGACTCGGGGGAGAGACCCAGTACTTC.

The rearrangement links TRBV5-1 to TRBJ1-1, with 8 positions matching TRBD1. Germline V gene lookup returns CDR1 SGHRS and CDR2 YFSETQ. The CDR3 is 14 amino acids. V was pared by 4 bases and J by 8 bases, with 10 bases of the junction left unmatched. In DNA form, the CDR3 reads TGCGCCAGCAGCCCTGACAGGGGTACGGGCGAAGCTTTCTTT. It specifies CASSPDRGTGEAFF.

This clonotype was detected many times. The chain employs TRBV27 and TRBJ1-2; a possible D gene is TRBD1 (5 bases). Looked up from germline, CDR1 is MNHEY and CDR2 is SMNVEV (reference sequence). V lost 3 bases to trimming and J lost 4 bases, with 12 bases between them. The CDR3 consists of 14 residues. The CDR3 DNA reads TGTGCCAGCAGTTTCCGGCAGGGCGTCTATGGCTACACCTTC. Translated, it gives CASSFRQGVYGYTF.

This clonotype has a handful of counts. The chain carries TRBV27 and TRBJ2-1, with TRBD2 identical over 10 bases. This CDR3 spans 15 amino acids. V shed 3 bases, J shed 8 bases, and the junction held 7 bases outside the gene matches. In germline, CDR1 is MNHEY, CDR2 SMNVEV (reference sequence). For the CDR3, the DNA is TGTGCCAGCAGTTTGGGAGCTAGCGGGGGCGATGAGCAGTTCTTC. Encoded protein: CASSLGASGGDEQFF.

V usage is TRBV27 and J usage is TRBJ1-2, with a weak D call TRBD1 (6 bases). The V end lost 8 bases, the J end lost 6 bases, and 13 bases lay between the germline ends. Germline V gene data show CDR1 as MNHEY and CDR2 as SMNVEV (reference sequence). The CDR3 spans 12 residues. CDR3 sequence: CASSLQGHGYTF. CDR3 coding DNA: TGTGCCAGCTCACTACAGGGTCATGGCTACACCTTC.